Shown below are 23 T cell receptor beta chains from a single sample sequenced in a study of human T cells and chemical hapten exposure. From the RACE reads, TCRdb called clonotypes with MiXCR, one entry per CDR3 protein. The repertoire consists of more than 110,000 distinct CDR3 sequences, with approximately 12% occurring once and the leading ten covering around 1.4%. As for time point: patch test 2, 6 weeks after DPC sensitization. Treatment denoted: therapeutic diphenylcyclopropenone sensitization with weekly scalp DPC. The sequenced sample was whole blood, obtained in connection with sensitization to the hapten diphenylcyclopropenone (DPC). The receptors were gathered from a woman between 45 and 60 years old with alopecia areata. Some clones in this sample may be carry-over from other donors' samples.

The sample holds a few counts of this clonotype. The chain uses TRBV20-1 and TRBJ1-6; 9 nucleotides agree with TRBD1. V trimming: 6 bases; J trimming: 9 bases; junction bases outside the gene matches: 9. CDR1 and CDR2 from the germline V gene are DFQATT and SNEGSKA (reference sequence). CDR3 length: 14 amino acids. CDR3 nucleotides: TGCAGTGCGAAAAACAGGGGGCAGAGTTCACCCCTCCACTTT. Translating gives CSAKNRGQSSPLHF.

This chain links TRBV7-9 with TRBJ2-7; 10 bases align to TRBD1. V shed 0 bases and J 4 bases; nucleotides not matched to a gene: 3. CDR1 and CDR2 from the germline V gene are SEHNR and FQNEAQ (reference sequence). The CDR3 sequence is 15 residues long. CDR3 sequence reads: CASSLATGGPYEQYF. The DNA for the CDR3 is TGTGCCAGCAGCTTAGCGACAGGGGGCCCTTACGAGCAGTACTTC.

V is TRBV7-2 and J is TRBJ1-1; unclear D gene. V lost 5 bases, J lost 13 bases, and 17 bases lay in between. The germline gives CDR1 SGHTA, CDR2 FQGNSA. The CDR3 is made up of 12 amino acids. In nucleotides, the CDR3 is TGTGCCAGCAGCCCCGCCGGTCTCGCTTGTTTCTTT. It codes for CASSPAGLACFF. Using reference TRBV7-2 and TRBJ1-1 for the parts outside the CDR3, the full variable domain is GAGVSQSPSNKVTEKGKDVELRCDPISGHTALYWYRQSLGQGLEFLIYFQGNSAPDKSGLPSDRFSAERTGGSVSTLTIQRTQQEDSAVYLCASSPAGLACFFGQGTRLTVV.

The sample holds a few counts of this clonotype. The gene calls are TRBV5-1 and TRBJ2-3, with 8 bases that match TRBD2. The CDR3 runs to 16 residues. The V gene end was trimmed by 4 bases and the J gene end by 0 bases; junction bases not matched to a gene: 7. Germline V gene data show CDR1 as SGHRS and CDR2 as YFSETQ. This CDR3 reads CASSLGLASSTDTQYF. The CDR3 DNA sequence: TGCGCCAGCAGCCTAGGACTAGCCTCTAGCACAGATACGCAGTATTTT.

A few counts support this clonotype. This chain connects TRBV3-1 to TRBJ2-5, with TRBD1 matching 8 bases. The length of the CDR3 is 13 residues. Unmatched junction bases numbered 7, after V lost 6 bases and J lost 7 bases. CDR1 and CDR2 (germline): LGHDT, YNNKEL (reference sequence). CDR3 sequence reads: CASSQGQVATQYF. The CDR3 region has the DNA TGTGCCAGCAGTCAGGGACAGGTAGCGACCCAGTACTTC.

CDR3 region: CASSLGPTREQYF. The DNA for the CDR3 is TGTGCCAGCAGTTTAGGCCCAACGCGGGAGCAGTACTTC. This chain joins TRBV12-3 or TRBV12-4 and TRBJ2-7; D gene uncertain. Trimming pared 1 base from V and 7 bases from J, leaving 11 bases between. This CDR3 is 13 amino acids long.

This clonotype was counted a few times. For the CDR3, the DNA is TGCAGTGCCTACCAATTCCCCCTCTCTGGGGCCAACGTCCTGACTTTC. Protein sequence: CSAYQFPLSGANVLTF. This chain joins TRBV20-1 and TRBJ2-6; no reliable D call. Trimming took off 6 bases at V and 0 bases at J, with 15 bases between the two ends. The germline V gene has CDR1 DFQATT and CDR2 SNEGSKA (reference sequence). CDR3 length: 16 amino acids.

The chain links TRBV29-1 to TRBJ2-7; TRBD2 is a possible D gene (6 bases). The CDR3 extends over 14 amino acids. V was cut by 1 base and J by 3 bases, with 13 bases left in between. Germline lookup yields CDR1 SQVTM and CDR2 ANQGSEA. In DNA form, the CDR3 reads TGCAGCGTTGAAGGAGGACTAAGTGGCTACGAGCAGTACTTC. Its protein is CSVEGGLSGYEQYF.

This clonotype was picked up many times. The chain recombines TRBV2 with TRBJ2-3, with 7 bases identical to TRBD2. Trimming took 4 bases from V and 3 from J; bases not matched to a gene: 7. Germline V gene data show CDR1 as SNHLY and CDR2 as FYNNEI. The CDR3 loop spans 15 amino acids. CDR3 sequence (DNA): TGTGCCAGCAGTGCCGCTAGCGGTAGTACAGATACGCAGTATTTT. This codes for CASSAASGSTDTQYF.

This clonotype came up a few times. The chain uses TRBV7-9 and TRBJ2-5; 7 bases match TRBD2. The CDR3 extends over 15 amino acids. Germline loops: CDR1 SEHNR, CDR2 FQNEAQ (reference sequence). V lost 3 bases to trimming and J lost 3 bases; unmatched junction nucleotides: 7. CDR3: CASSFFWLAEETQYF. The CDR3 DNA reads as TGTGCCAGCAGCTTTTTTTGGCTAGCGGAAGAGACCCAGTACTTC.

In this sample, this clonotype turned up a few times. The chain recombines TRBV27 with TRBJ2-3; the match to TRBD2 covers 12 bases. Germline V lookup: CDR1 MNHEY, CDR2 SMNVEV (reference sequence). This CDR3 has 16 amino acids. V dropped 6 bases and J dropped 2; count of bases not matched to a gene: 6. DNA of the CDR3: TGTGCCAGCAGGGCTAGCGGGAGGGCCGCCACAGATACGCAGTATTTT. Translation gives CASRASGRAATDTQYF.

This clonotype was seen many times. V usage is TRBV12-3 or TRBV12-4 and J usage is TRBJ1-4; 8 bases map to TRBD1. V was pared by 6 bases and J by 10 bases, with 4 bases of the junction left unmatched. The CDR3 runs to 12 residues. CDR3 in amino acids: CASSPDRGKLFF. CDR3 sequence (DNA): TGTGCCAGCAGCCCCGACAGGGGAAAACTGTTTTTT.

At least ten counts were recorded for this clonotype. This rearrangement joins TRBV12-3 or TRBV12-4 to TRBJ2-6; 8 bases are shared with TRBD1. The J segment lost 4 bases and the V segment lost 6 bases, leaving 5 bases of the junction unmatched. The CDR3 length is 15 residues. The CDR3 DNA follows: TGTGCCAGCAGCCGACAGGGGTCAGGGGCCAACGTCCTGACTTTC. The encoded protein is CASSRQGSGANVLTF.

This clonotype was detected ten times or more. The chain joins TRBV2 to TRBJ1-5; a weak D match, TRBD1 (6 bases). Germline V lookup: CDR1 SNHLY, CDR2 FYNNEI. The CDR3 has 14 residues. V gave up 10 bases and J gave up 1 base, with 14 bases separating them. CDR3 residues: CATRGTASNQPQHF. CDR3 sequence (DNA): TGTGCCACCAGGGGTACAGCGAGCAATCAGCCCCAGCATTTT.

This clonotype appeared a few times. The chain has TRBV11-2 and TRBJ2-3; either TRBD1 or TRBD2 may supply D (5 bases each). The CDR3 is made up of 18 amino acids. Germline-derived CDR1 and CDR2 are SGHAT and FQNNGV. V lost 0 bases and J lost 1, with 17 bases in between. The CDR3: CASSLEGTPHPRTDTQYF. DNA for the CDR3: TGTGCCAGCAGCTTAGAAGGGACCCCCCACCCCCGCACAGATACGCAGTATTTT.

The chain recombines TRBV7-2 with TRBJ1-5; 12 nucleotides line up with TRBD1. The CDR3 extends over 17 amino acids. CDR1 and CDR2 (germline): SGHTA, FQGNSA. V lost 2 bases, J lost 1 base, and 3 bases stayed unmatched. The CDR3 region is CASSLRGQGASNQPQHF. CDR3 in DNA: TGTGCCAGCAGCTTAAGGGGACAGGGGGCGAGCAATCAGCCCCAGCATTTT.

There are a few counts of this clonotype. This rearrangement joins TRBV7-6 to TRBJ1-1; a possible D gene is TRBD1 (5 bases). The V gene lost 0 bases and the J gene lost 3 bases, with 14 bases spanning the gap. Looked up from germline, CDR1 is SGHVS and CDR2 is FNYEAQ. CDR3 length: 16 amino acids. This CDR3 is CASSLAPTTAYTEAFF. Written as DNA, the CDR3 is TGTGCCAGCAGCTTAGCGCCCACGACAGCGTACACTGAAGCTTTCTTT.

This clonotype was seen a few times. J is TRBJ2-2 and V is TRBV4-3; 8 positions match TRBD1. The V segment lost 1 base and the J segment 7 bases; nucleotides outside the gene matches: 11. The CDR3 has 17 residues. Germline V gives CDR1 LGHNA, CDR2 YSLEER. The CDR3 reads CASSQGPGTGGGGELFF. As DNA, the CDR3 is TGCGCCAGCAGCCAAGGGCCGGGCACAGGGGGAGGCGGGGAGCTGTTTTTT.

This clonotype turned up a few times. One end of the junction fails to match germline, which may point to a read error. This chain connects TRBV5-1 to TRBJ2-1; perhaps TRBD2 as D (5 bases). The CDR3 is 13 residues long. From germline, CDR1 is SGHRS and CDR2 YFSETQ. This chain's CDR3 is CASSLDAGGGPGF. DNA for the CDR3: TGCGCCAGCAGCTTGGACGCGGGCGGCGGGCCTGGCTTC.

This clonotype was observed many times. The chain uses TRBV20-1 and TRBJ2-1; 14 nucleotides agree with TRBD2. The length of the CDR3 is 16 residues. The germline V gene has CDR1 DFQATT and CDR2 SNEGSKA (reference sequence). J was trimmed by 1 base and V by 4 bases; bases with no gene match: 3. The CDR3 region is CSATGTSGRSYNEQFF. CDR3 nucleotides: TGCAGTGCTACAGGGACTAGCGGGAGATCCTACAATGAGCAGTTCTTC.

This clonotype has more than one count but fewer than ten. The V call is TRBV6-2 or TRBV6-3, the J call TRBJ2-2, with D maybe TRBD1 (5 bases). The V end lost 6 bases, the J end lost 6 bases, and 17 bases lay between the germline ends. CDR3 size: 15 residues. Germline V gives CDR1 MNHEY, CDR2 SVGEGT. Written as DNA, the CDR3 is TGTGCCAGCAGCATACCGACAGCCGCCTCCGGGGAGCTGTTTTTT. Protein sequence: CASSIPTAASGELFF.

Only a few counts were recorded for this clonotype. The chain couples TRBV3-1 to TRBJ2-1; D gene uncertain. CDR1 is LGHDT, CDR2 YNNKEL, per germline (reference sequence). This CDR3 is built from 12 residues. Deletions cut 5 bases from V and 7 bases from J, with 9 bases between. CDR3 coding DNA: TGTGCCAGCAGCTTATTAGTGAATGAGCAGTTCTTC. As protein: CASSLLVNEQFF.

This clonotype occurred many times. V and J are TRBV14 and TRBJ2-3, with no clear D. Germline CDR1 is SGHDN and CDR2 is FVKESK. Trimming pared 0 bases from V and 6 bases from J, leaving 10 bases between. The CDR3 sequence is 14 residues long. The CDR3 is CASSQDLIGDTQYF. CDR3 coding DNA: TGTGCCAGCAGCCAAGATCTCATCGGTGATACGCAGTATTTT.